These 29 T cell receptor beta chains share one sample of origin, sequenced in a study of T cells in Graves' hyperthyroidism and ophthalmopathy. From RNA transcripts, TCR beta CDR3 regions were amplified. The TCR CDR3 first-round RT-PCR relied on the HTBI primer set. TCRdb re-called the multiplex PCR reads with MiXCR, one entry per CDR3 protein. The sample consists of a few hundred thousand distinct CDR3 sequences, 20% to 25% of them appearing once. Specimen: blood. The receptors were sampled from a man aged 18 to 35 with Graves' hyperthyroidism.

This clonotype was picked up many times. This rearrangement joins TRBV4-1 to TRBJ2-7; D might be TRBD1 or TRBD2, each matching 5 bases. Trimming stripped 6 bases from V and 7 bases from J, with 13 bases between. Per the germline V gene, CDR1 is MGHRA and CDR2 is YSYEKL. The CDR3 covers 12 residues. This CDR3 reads CASRGTTVEQYF. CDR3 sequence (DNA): TGCGCCAGCAGAGGGACGACAGTGGAGCAGTACTTC.

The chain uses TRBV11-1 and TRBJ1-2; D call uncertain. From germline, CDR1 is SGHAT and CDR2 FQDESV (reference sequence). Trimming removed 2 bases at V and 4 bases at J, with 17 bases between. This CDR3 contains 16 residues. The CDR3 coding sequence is TGTGCCAGCAGCTTACTACCGGCCCAAAACCTCTATGGCTACACCTTC. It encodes CASSLLPAQNLYGYTF.

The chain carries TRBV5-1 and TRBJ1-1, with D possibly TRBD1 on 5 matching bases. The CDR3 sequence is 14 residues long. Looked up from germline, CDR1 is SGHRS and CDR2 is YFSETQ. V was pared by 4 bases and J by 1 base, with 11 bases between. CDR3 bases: TGCGCCAGCAGCAAGGGACCGTCGAACACTGAAGCTTTCTTT. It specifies CASSKGPSNTEAFF.

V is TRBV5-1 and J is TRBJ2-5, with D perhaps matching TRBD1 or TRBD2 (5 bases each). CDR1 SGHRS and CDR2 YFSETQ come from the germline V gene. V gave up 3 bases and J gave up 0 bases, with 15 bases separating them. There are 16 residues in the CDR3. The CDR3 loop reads CASSSPEGSYQETQYF. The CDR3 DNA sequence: TGCGCCAGCAGCTCCCCTGAGGGGTCGTACCAAGAGACCCAGTACTTC.

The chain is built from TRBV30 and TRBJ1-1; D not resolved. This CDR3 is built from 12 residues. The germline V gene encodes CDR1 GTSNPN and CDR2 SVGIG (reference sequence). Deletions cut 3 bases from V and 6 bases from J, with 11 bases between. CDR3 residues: CAWSGLSSEAFF. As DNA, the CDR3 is TGTGCCTGGAGCGGACTGAGCTCTGAAGCTTTCTTT.

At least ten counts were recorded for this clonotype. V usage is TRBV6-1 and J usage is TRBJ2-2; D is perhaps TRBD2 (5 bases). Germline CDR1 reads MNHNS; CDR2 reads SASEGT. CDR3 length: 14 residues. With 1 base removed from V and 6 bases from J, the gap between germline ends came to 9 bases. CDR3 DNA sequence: TGTGCCAGCAGTGAAGGGGCGAGGGCCGGGGAGCTGTTTTTT. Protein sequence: CASSEGARAGELFF.

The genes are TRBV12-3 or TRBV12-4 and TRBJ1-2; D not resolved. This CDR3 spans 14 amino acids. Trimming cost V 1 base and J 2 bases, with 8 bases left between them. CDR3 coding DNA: TGTGCCAGCAGTTTAGTCACTACGAACTATGGCTACACCTTC. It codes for CASSLVTTNYGYTF.

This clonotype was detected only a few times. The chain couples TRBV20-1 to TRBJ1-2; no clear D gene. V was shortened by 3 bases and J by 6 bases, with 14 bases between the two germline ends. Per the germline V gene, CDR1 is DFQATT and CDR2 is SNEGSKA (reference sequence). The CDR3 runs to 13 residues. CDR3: CSASELRSHGYTF. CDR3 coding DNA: TGCAGTGCTAGTGAATTGCGCTCTCATGGCTACACCTTC.

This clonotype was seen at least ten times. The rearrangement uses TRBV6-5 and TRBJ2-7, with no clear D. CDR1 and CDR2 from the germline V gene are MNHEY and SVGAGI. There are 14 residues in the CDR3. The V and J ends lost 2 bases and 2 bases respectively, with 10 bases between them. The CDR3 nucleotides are TGTGCCAGCAGTTACCCTGGACGGACCTACGAGCAGTACTTC. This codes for CASSYPGRTYEQYF.

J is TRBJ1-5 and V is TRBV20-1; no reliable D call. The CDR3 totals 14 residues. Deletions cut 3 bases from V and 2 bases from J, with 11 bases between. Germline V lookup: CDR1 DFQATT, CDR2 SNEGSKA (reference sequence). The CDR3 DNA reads TGCAGTGCTAGTAGGGCATTTGGCAATCAGCCCCAGCATTTT. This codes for CSASRAFGNQPQHF.

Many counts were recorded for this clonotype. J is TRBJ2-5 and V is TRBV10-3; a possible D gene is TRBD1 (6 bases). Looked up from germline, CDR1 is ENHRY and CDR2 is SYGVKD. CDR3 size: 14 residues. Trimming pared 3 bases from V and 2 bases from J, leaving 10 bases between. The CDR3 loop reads CAISERTAQETQYF. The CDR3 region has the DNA TGTGCCATCAGTGAAAGGACAGCTCAAGAGACCCAGTACTTC.

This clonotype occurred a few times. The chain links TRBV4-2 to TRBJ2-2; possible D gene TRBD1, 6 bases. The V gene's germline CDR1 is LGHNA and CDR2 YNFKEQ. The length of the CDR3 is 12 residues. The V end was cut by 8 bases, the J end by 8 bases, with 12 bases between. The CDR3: CASQGGEGELFF. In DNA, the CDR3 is TGTGCCAGCCAAGGGGGTGAGGGGGAGCTGTTTTTT.

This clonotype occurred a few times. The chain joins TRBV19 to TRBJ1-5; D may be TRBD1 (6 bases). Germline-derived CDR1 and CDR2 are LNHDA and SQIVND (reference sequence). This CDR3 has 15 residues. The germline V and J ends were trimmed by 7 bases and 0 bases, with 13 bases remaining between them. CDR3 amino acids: CASKPVQGSNQPQHF. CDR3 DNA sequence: TGTGCCAGTAAACCTGTACAGGGTAGCAATCAGCCCCAGCATTTT. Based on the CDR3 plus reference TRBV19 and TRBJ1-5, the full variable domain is DGGITQSPKYLFRKEGQNVTLSCEQNLNHDAMYWYRQDPGQGLRLIYYSQIVNDFQKGDIAEGYSVSREKKESFPLTVTSAQKNPTAFYLCASKPVQGSNQPQHFGDGTRLSIL.

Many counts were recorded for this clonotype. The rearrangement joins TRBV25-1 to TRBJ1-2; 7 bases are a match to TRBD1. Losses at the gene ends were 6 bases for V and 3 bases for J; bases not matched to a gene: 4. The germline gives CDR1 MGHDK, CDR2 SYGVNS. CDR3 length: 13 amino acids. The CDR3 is CASRGDSHYGYTF. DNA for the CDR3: TGTGCCAGCAGAGGGGACAGCCACTATGGCTACACCTTC.

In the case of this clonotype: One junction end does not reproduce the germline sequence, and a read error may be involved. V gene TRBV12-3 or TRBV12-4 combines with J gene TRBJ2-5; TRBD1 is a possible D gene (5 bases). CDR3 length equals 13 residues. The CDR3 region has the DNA TGTGCCAGCAGAACGGACACCCAAGAGACCAAGTACTTC. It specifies CASRTDTQETKYF.

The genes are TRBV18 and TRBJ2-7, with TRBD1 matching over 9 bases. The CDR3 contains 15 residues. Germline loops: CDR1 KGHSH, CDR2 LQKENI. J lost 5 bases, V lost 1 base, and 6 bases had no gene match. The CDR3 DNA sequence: TGTGCCAGCTCACCACTCCAAGGACAGGGGCACGAGCAGTACTTC. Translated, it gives CASSPLQGQGHEQYF.

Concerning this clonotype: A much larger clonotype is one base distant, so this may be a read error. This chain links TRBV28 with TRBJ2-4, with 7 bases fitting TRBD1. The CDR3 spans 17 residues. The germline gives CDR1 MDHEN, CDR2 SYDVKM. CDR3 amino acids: CASSPRQGMRAKNMQYF. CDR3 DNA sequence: TGTGCCAGCAGTCCGCGACAGGGTATGAGGGCCAAAAACATGCAGTACTTC.

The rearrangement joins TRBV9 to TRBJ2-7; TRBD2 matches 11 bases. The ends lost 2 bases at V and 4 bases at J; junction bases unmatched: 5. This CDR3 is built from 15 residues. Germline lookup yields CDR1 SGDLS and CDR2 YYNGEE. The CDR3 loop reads CASSVDTSGGYEQYF. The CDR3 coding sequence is TGTGCCAGCAGCGTTGATACTAGCGGGGGTTACGAGCAGTACTTC.

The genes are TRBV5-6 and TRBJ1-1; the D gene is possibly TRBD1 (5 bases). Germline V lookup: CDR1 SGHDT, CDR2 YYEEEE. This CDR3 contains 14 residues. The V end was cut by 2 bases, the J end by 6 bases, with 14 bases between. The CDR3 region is CASSFGALASEAFF. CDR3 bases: TGTGCCAGCAGCTTTGGGGCTTTGGCGTCTGAAGCTTTCTTT.

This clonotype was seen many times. In nucleotides, the CDR3 is TGTGCGGCTGGTCCACCAAGTGACACCGGGGAGCTGTTTTTT. It is translated as CAAGPPSDTGELFF. V usage is TRBV10-3 and J usage is TRBJ2-2; no clear D gene. Germline CDR1 is ENHRY and CDR2 is SYGVKD. The CDR3 contains 14 residues.

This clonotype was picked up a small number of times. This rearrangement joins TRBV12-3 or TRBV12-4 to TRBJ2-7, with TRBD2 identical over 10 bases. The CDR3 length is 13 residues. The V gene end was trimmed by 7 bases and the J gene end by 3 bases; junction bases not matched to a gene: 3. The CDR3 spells CASTLAGDYEQYF. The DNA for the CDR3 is TGTGCCAGCACCCTAGCGGGAGACTACGAGCAGTACTTC.

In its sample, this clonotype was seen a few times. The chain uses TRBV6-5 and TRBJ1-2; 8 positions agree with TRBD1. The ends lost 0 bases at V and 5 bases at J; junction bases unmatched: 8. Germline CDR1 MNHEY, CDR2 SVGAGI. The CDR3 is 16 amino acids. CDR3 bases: TGTGCCAGCAGTTACTCGGGAACAGGGGGTCTATATGGCTACACCTTC. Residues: CASSYSGTGGLYGYTF.

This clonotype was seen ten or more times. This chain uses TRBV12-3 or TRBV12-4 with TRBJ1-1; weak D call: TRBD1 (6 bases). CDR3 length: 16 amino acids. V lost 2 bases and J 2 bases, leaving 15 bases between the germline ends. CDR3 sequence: CASSLWGGRGNTEAFF. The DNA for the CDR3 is TGTGCCAGCAGTTTATGGGGGGGGCGGGGAAACACTGAAGCTTTCTTT.

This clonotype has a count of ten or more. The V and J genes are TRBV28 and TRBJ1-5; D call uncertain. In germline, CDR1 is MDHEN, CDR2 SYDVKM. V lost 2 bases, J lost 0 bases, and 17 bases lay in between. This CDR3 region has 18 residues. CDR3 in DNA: TGTGCCAGCAGTTTACCCAACAGCCTGACCTATAGCAATCAGCCCCAGCATTTT. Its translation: CASSLPNSLTYSNQPQHF.

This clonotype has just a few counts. The CDR3 protein is CASTPTGTNNQPQHF. CDR3 nucleotides: TGTGCCAGTACCCCGACAGGGACTAACAATCAGCCCCAGCATTTT. This chain connects TRBV19 to TRBJ1-5, with 7 nucleotides matching TRBD1. The CDR3 has 15 residues. The germline gives CDR1 LNHDA, CDR2 SQIVND (reference sequence). V was clipped by 7 bases and J by 3 bases; unmatched bases: 9.

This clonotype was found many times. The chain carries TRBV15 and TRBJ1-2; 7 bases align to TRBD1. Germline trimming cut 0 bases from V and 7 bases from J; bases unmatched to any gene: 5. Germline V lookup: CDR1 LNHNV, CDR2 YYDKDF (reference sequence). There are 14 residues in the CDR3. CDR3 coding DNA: TGTGCCACCAGCAGAGATTGGACAGGTCTTGGCTACACCTTC. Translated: CATSRDWTGLGYTF. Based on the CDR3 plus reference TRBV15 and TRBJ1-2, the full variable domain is DAMVIQNPRYQVTQFGKPVTLSCSQTLNHNVMYWYQQKSSQAPKLLFHYYDKDFNNEADTPDNFQSRRPNTSFCFLDIRSPGLGDTAMYLCATSRDWTGLGYTFGSGTRLTVV.

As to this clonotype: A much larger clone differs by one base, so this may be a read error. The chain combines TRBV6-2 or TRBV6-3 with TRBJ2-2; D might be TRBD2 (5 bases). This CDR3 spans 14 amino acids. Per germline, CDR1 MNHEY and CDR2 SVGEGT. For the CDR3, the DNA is TGTGCCGGCAGGACGGGAAGGCCCACCGGGGAGCTGTTTTTT. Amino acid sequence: CAGRTGRPTGELFF.

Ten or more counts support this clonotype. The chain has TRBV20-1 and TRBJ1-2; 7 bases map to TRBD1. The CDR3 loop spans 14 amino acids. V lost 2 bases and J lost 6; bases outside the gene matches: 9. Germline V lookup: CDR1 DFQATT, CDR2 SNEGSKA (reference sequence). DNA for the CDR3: TGCAGTGCTAGATCGAGGAGAGGGGGCGATGGCTACACCTTC. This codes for CSARSRRGGDGYTF.

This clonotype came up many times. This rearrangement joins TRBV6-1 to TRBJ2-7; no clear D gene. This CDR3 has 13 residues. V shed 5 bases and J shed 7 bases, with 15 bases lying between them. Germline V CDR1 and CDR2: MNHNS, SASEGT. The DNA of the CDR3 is TGTGCCAGCAGTCTCATCCTAAATGAGGAGCAGTACTTC. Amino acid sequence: CASSLILNEEQYF.